Following are 28 T cell receptor beta chains from one sample sequenced in a study of cytomegalovirus exposure and HLA in healthy donors. The PCR had 60 Vbeta and 13 Jbeta primers. Sequencing was performed with immunoSEQ multiplex PCR; in TCRdb, only in-frame clones are kept and a portion is missing. Of roughly 120,000 clones in the sample, over 15% are singletons; the top ten hold 1.9%. The sample consisted of PBMCs. Receptors originate from a woman between 18 and 30 years old in good health and CMV-seronegative.

There are a few counts of this clone. The chain links TRBV19 to TRBJ2-3; D is unresolved. Trimming pared 10 bases from V and 2 bases from J, leaving 19 bases between. CDR1 and CDR2 from the germline V gene are LNHDA and SQIVND (reference sequence). The CDR3 contains 15 residues. The CDR3 nucleotides are TGTGCCACCCAGGTGGGTCCAGACCACACAGATACGCAGTATTTT. It encodes CATQVGPDHTDTQYF.

This clone turned up a few times. The V call is TRBV9, the J call TRBJ2-5, with TRBD2 identical over 7 bases. Germline CDR1 is SGDLS and CDR2 is YYNGEE. CDR3 length: 14 residues. Losses at the gene ends were 2 bases for V and 3 bases for J; bases not matched to a gene: 4. The CDR3 nucleotides read TGTGCCAGCAGCGTCCTAGCGGAGGAAGAGACCCAGTACTTC. Translated: CASSVLAEEETQYF.

In its sample, this clone was seen many times. The chain carries TRBV19 and TRBJ1-6; perhaps TRBD1 as D (5 bases). Trimming pared 5 bases from V and 7 bases from J, leaving 12 bases between. The CDR3 has 14 residues. The germline V gene encodes CDR1 LNHDA and CDR2 SQIVND (reference sequence). CDR3 residues: CASSQGGSNSPLHF. The CDR3 DNA sequence: TGTGCCAGTAGTCAGGGAGGGTCGAATTCACCCCTCCACTTT.

In its sample, this clone was seen a few times. The rearrangement uses TRBV29-1 and TRBJ2-7, with D unclear. The germline CDR1 and CDR2 sequences are SQVTM and ANQGSEA. Deletions cut 1 base from V and 4 bases from J, with 8 bases between. The CDR3 runs to 12 residues. In nucleotides, the CDR3 is TGCAGCGTTGAAGTAGGAGCATACGAGCAGTACTTC. Protein: CSVEVGAYEQYF.

The V gene is TRBV29-1, the J gene TRBJ1-1, with TRBD1 matching over 8 bases. This CDR3 is built from 14 residues. Trimming removed 0 bases from V and 5 bases from J; junction bases left unmatched: 5. Germline V CDR1 and CDR2: SQVTM, ANQGSEA. DNA of the CDR3: TGCAGCGTTGAAGATCTTCAGGGGGCGACTGAAGCTTTCTTT. Translating gives CSVEDLQGATEAFF.

The J gene is TRBJ2-3, the V gene TRBV19; D uncertain. CDR1 LNHDA and CDR2 SQIVND come from the germline V gene (reference sequence). This CDR3 is built from 16 residues. V lost 1 base and J lost 0, with 11 bases in between. CDR3 in DNA: TGTGCCAGTAGTATAGGGCTAGACTCTAGCACAGATACGCAGTATTTT. Protein product: CASSIGLDSSTDTQYF.

This clone was detected only a few times. The genes are TRBV27 and TRBJ1-4; D is undetermined. Germline values: CDR1 MNHEY, CDR2 SMNVEV (reference sequence). V shed 2 bases and J shed 0 bases, with 4 bases lying between them. This CDR3 has 14 residues. CDR3 loop: CASSLGSTNEKLFF. For the CDR3, the DNA is TGTGCCAGCAGTTTAGGCTCAACTAATGAAAAACTGTTTTTT.

The CDR3 DNA sequence: TGTGCCAGCAGCGTAACAGGGGGCGGGGAGACCCAGTACTTC. It translates to CASSVTGGGETQYF. The chain uses TRBV9 and TRBJ2-5; 9 bases are shared with TRBD1. The V gene's germline CDR1 is SGDLS and CDR2 YYNGEE. The CDR3 length is 14 residues. V gave up 1 base and J gave up 5 bases; unmatched junction bases: 3. Full variable domain (missing parts from reference TRBV9 and TRBJ2-5): DSGVTQTPKHLITATGQRVTLRCSPRSGDLSVYWYQQSLDQGLQFLIQYYNGEERAKGNILERFSAQQFPDLHSELNLSSLELGDSALYFCASSVTGGGETQYFGPGTRLLVL.

This clone was recorded a few times. V and J are TRBV29-1 and TRBJ2-7; 11 positions agree with TRBD1. The CDR3 is made up of 12 amino acids. Germline V gene lookup returns CDR1 SQVTM and CDR2 ANQGSEA. J was trimmed by 5 bases and V by 4 bases; bases with no gene match: 1. The CDR3 coding sequence is TGCAGCGTTGGGGGACAGGGGGACGAGCAGTACTTC. Translated, it gives CSVGGQGDEQYF.

This clone was detected only a few times. V usage is TRBV7-2 and J usage is TRBJ2-5; D gene ambiguous. CDR3 size: 12 residues. Between the trimmed V and J ends, which lost 5 bases and 1 base, there was a span of 5 bases. From germline, CDR1 is SGHTA and CDR2 FQGNSA. The DNA of the CDR3 is TGTGCCAGCAGCCCAGTCCAAGAGACCCAGTACTTC. Encoded protein: CASSPVQETQYF.

This clone was counted between two and nine times. The chain couples TRBV11-1 to TRBJ2-5, with D perhaps matching TRBD1 (6 bases). This CDR3 comprises 13 residues. The germline gives CDR1 SGHAT, CDR2 FQDESV (reference sequence). V lost 3 bases, J lost 2 bases, and 7 bases lay in between. CDR3 in amino acids: CASSFGQQETQYF. In DNA form, the CDR3 reads TGTGCCAGCAGCTTTGGACAGCAAGAGACCCAGTACTTC.

This clone was counted only a few times. This chain connects TRBV19 to TRBJ1-2, with D possibly TRBD1 on 5 matching bases. Trimming removed 5 bases at V and 4 bases at J, with 14 bases between. The CDR3 contains 14 residues. CDR1 is LNHDA, CDR2 SQIVND, per germline (reference sequence). CDR3 nucleotides: TGTGCCAGTAGTCCCCGGGGGGGGAGCTATGGCTACACCTTC. Encoded protein: CASSPRGGSYGYTF.

This clone was seen a handful of times. The DNA for the CDR3 is TGTGCCAGCAGCTTAGCCGGAGACAGGGGATCAACTAATGAAAAACTGTTTTTT. Its protein product is CASSLAGDRGSTNEKLFF. The rearrangement links TRBV7-9 to TRBJ1-4, with TRBD1 matching over 8 bases. Germline trimming cut 0 bases from V and 0 bases from J; bases unmatched to any gene: 6. From germline, CDR1 is SEHNR and CDR2 FQNEAQ (reference sequence). CDR3 size: 18 residues. Full variable domain (missing parts from reference TRBV7-9 and TRBJ1-4): DTGVSQNPRHKITKRGQNVTFRCDPISEHNRLYWYRQTLGQGPEFLTYFQNEAQLEKSRLLSDRFSAERPKGSFSTLEIQRTEQGDSAMYLCASSLAGDRGSTNEKLFFGSGTQLSVL.

This chain connects TRBV9 to TRBJ2-7; 8 positions agree with TRBD2. The ends lost 0 bases at V and 4 bases at J; junction bases unmatched: 9. This CDR3 comprises 16 residues. The germline V gene encodes CDR1 SGDLS and CDR2 YYNGEE. Written as DNA, the CDR3 is TGTGCCAGCAGCGTAGGAGCAACTAGCGGAGAATACGAGCAGTACTTC. Amino acids: CASSVGATSGEYEQYF.

This clone occurred many times. This chain links TRBV28 with TRBJ2-7, with TRBD1 matching over 9 bases. The V and J ends lost 5 bases and 3 bases, in that order; junction bases with no gene match: 8. Germline CDR1 and CDR2: MDHEN and SYDVKM. The CDR3 runs 15 residues. CDR3 region: CASSPPGTGHYEQYF. CDR3 nucleotide sequence: TGTGCCAGCAGTCCCCCCGGGACAGGGCACTACGAGCAGTACTTC.

Only a few counts were recorded for this clone. V usage is TRBV28 and J usage is TRBJ2-3; 9 bases line up with TRBD2. J gave up 5 bases and V 5 bases, and 5 bases lay outside the gene matches. Germline V CDR1 and CDR2: MDHEN, SYDVKM. The CDR3 totals 14 residues. The CDR3 DNA is TGTGCCAGCAGTCCGACTAGCGGAGGAGATACGCAGTATTTT. This encodes CASSPTSGGDTQYF.

There are a few counts of this clone. The CDR3 protein is CASSPGLAGGKGPYNEQFF. As DNA, the CDR3 is TGCGCCAGCAGCCCGGGACTAGCGGGAGGGAAGGGGCCCTACAATGAGCAGTTCTTC. This sequence joins TRBV5-1 and TRBJ2-1, with 16 bases aligning to TRBD2. The CDR3 is 19 residues long. The V segment lost 4 bases and the J segment 2 bases; nucleotides outside the gene matches: 9. CDR1 is SGHRS, CDR2 YFSETQ, per germline.

This clone appeared a few times. The rearrangement joins TRBV5-1 to TRBJ1-4; tentative D call: TRBD1 (5 bases). This CDR3 is 14 amino acids long. With 4 bases removed from V and 3 bases from J, the gap between germline ends came to 10 bases. Germline CDR1 SGHRS, CDR2 YFSETQ. The CDR3 sequence: CASSTDRPNEKLFF. For the CDR3, the DNA is TGCGCCAGCAGCACCGACAGACCTAATGAAAAACTGTTTTTT. Drawing the rest from reference TRBV5-1 and TRBJ1-4, the complete variable domain is KAGVTQTPRYLIKTRGQQVTLSCSPISGHRSVSWYQQTPGQGLQFLFEYFSETQRNKGNFPGRFSGRQFSNSRSEMNVSTLELGDSALYLCASSTDRPNEKLFFGSGTQLSVL.

The rearrangement joins TRBV14 to TRBJ2-3; D possibly corresponds to TRBD2 (6 bases). CDR1 is SGHDN, CDR2 FVKESK, per germline. V was clipped by 4 bases and J by 6 bases, with 23 bases between them. This CDR3 spans 17 amino acids. The CDR3 loop is CASSPLGGTTAGDTQYF. CDR3 nucleotides: TGTGCCAGCAGCCCCCTTGGAGGGACCACCGCGGGGGATACGCAGTATTTT.

The rearrangement uses TRBV7-9 and TRBJ1-3, with unresolved D. In germline, CDR1 is SEHNR, CDR2 FQNEAQ (reference sequence). The V and J ends lost 5 bases and 4 bases respectively, with 9 bases between them. This CDR3 contains 13 residues. The CDR3 sequence: CASSEGSGNTIYF. In DNA, the CDR3 is TGTGCCAGCAGCGAGGGTTCCGGAAACACCATATATTTT.

This clone was picked up a small number of times. This chain joins TRBV11-2 and TRBJ2-1; 14 bases match TRBD2. Germline CDR1 and CDR2: SGHAT and FQNNGV. The trim removed 1 base at V and 10 bases at J, leaving 12 bases unmatched. This CDR3 comprises 18 residues. The CDR3 DNA is TGTGCCAGCAGCTTAGCCCGCAGACTAGCGGGAGGGCATTCGGAGCAGTTCTTC. Translated, it gives CASSLARRLAGGHSEQFF.

The chain is built from TRBV7-9 and TRBJ1-1, with a possible D match to TRBD1 (6 bases). There are 16 residues in the CDR3. The V end lost 5 bases, the J end lost 1 base, and 17 bases lay between the germline ends. The V gene's germline CDR1 is SEHNR and CDR2 FQNEAQ (reference sequence). The CDR3 region has the DNA TGTGCCAGCAGCCATCCGGCGGGGGGCGGGAACACTGAAGCTTTCTTT. Amino acids: CASSHPAGGGNTEAFF. The full variable domain, in which reference TRBV7-9 and TRBJ1-1 provide the parts outside the CDR3, is DTGVSQNPRHKITKRGQNVTFRCDPISEHNRLYWYRQTLGQGPEFLTYFQNEAQLEKSRLLSDRFSAERPKGSFSTLEIQRTEQGDSAMYLCASSHPAGGGNTEAFFGQGTRLTVV.

The rearrangement uses TRBV27 and TRBJ2-1; 9 nucleotides align to TRBD1. The CDR3 totals 16 residues. J gave up 6 bases and V 5 bases, and 11 bases lay outside the gene matches. Germline V CDR1 and CDR2: MNHEY, SMNVEV (reference sequence). In nucleotides, the CDR3 is TGTGCCAGCAGTCCCCCAGGACAGGGGAGTGGCAATGAGCAGTTCTTC. Protein product: CASSPPGQGSGNEQFF.

The chain joins TRBV30 to TRBJ2-3; 10 bases match TRBD2. Germline CDR1 is GTSNPN and CDR2 is SVGIG (reference sequence). V was clipped by 2 bases and J by 5 bases; unmatched bases: 4. The CDR3 spans 14 residues. CDR3 loop: CAWSSGGDIDTQYF. The DNA of the CDR3 is TGTGCCTGGAGTAGCGGGGGGGATATAGATACGCAGTATTTT.

The rearrangement links TRBV6-6 to TRBJ2-7, with 10 bases that match TRBD2. Germline CDR1 and CDR2: MNHNY and SVGAGI (reference sequence). Trimming removed 5 bases from V and 4 bases from J; junction bases left unmatched: 8. CDR3 length equals 15 residues. CDR3 nucleotides: TGTGCCAGCAGTAAGGCGAAAGCGGGAGGGTACGAGCAGTACTTC. Its protein is CASSKAKAGGYEQYF.

The chain recombines TRBV9 with TRBJ2-1; 8 bases align to TRBD2. Looked up from germline, CDR1 is SGDLS and CDR2 is YYNGEE. J was trimmed by 12 bases and V by 1 base; bases with no gene match: 12. The CDR3 sequence is 15 residues long. The CDR3 region has the DNA TGTGCCAGCAGCGTATTCGGGAGGGCCACAATACCGCAGTTCTTC. Its protein product is CASSVFGRATIPQFF.

This chain uses TRBV5-1 with TRBJ2-2; 7 bases fit TRBD2. The V and J ends lost 3 bases and 3 bases, in that order; junction bases with no gene match: 8. Per the germline V gene, CDR1 is SGHRS and CDR2 is YFSETQ. The CDR3 consists of 16 residues. CDR3 coding DNA: TGCGCCAGCAGCTCAACTGGACTAGAGGACACCGGGGAGCTGTTTTTT. It yields the protein CASSSTGLEDTGELFF. Based on the CDR3 plus reference TRBV5-1 and TRBJ2-2, the full variable domain is KAGVTQTPRYLIKTRGQQVTLSCSPISGHRSVSWYQQTPGQGLQFLFEYFSETQRNKGNFPGRFSGRQFSNSRSEMNVSTLELGDSALYLCASSSTGLEDTGELFFGEGSRLTVL.

This clone was seen a handful of times. The rearrangement joins TRBV7-9 to TRBJ1-2; tentatively, D is TRBD1 (6 bases). With 5 bases removed from V and 4 bases from J, the gap between germline ends came to 29 bases. Per germline, CDR1 SEHNR and CDR2 FQNEAQ (reference sequence). This CDR3 spans 19 amino acids. The CDR3 loop is CASSLQGGQTTILSYGYTF. DNA for the CDR3: TGTGCCAGCAGCCTCCAGGGCGGACAGACGACAATTTTATCCTATGGCTACACCTTC. Together with reference TRBV7-9 and TRBJ1-2, the CDR3 gives the full variable domain: DTGVSQNPRHKITKRGQNVTFRCDPISEHNRLYWYRQTLGQGPEFLTYFQNEAQLEKSRLLSDRFSAERPKGSFSTLEIQRTEQGDSAMYLCASSLQGGQTTILSYGYTFGSGTRLTVV.